Below are 3 T cell receptor beta chains sequenced from a single sample in a study of glioma-infiltrating T cells after dendritic cell vaccination. Method: immunoSEQ multiplex PCR; TCRdb's copy keeps in-frame clones and lacks some. The table records tens of thousands of clones, about four fifths of them present only once. This specimen was blood, taken before dendritic cell vaccination. The receptors here all came from a human donor with glioblastoma.

This clone was observed once. The chain recombines TRBV11-2 with TRBJ1-2, with D unresolved. Germline V gives CDR1 SGHAT, CDR2 FQNNGV. Trimming took 3 bases from V and 0 from J, leaving 5 bases between them. The CDR3 runs 13 residues. The CDR3 here is CASSLSPNYGYTF. For the CDR3, the DNA is TGTGCCAGCAGCTTGAGTCCTAACTATGGCTACACCTTC.

The chain is built from TRBV6-1 and TRBJ1-2; 9 bases are shared with TRBD1. The junction had 7 bases not matched to a gene; V was cut back by 8 bases and J by 6 bases. CDR1 is MNHNS and CDR2 is SASEGT in the germline V gene. CDR3 length: 13 residues. The CDR3 loop reads CASLQGAVNGYTF. The CDR3 DNA sequence: TGTGCCAGCCTACAGGGGGCAGTAAATGGCTACACCTTC.

J is TRBJ2-3 and V is TRBV2; 13 bases map to TRBD2. V was pared by 6 bases and J by 0 bases, with 6 bases of the junction left unmatched. The CDR3 is 17 amino acids. CDR1 and CDR2 from the germline V gene are SNHLY and FYNNEI. CDR3: CASRGLAGPPSTDTQYF. The CDR3 region has the DNA TGTGCCAGCAGGGGACTAGCGGGGCCTCCTAGCACAGATACGCAGTATTTT. The full variable domain, rest sourced from reference TRBV2 and TRBJ2-3, is EPEVTQTPSHQVTQMGQEVILRCVPISNHLYFYWYRQILGQKVEFLVSFYNNEISEKSEIFDDQFSVERPDGSNFTLKIRSTKLEDSAMYFCASRGLAGPPSTDTQYFGPGTRLTVL.